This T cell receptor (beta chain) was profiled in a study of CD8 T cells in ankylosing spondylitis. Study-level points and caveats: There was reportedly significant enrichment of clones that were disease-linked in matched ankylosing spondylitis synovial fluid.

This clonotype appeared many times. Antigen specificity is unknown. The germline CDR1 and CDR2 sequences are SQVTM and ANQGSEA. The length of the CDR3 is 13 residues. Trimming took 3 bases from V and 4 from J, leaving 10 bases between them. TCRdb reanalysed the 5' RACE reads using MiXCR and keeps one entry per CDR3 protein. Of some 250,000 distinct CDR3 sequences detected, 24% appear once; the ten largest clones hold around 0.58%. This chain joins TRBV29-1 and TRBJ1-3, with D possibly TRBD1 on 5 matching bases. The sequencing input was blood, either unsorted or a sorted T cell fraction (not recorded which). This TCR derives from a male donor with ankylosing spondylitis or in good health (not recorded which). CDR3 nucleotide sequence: TGCAGCGTTGAGAAGGGACGGGGAAACACCATATATTTT. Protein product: CSVEKGRGNTIYF.